Each of the 28 T cell receptor beta chains below was sequenced from the same sample in a study of Graves' ophthalmopathy and Graves' hyperthyroidism. The authors amplified TCR beta CDR3 regions, and they did so from RNA transcripts for repertoire sequencing. Second-round multiplex PCR followed a first-round RT-PCR using HTBI primers. A single record per CDR3 protein comes from TCRdb applying MiXCR to the multiplex PCR reads. The data show around 470,000 distinct CDR3 sequences, under 15% seen once. Input material: blood. The receptors were gathered from a woman in her 30s with Graves' ophthalmopathy.

In its sample, this clonotype was seen many times. The chain employs TRBV25-1 and TRBJ1-2, with TRBD1 identical over 8 bases. Germline V gene sequence: CDR1 MGHDK, CDR2 SYGVNS. Trimming cost V 3 bases and J 4 bases; bases outside gene matches: 10. The CDR3 runs to 16 residues. CDR3: CASSDSQGAAGYGYTF. As DNA, the CDR3 is TGTGCCAGCAGTGATAGCCAGGGGGCTGCGGGCTATGGCTACACCTTC.

The V gene is TRBV6-2 or TRBV6-3, the J gene TRBJ1-2; D not certain. Trimming shortened V by 2 bases and J by 4 bases, and 5 bases separated the two germline ends. The CDR3 is 12 amino acids. Per germline, CDR1 MNHEY and CDR2 SVGEGT. The DNA for the CDR3 is TGTGCCAGCAGTTACAGGACCTATGGCTACACCTTC. It specifies CASSYRTYGYTF.

This clonotype was observed at least ten times. The J gene is TRBJ2-7, the V gene TRBV20-1; D gene unclear. V lost 3 bases to trimming and J lost 0 bases, with 12 bases between them. In germline, CDR1 is DFQATT, CDR2 SNEGSKA (reference sequence). CDR3 length: 14 residues. The DNA of the CDR3 is TGCAGTGCTAGTGCGGCAGTTAGCTCCTACGAGCAGTACTTC. Translating gives CSASAAVSSYEQYF.

About this clonotype itself: This may arise from a read error, as a much more abundant clone is one base away. The J gene is TRBJ2-7, the V gene TRBV10-3; tentatively, D is TRBD1 (5 bases). V was shortened by 11 bases and J by 2 bases, with 16 bases between the two germline ends. The CDR3 sequence is 13 residues long. The germline V gene has CDR1 ENHRY and CDR2 SYGVKD. The CDR3 nucleotides are TGTGCCCCCCCTGAGGACACCCCCTACGAGCAGTACGTC. Protein product: CAPPEDTPYEQYV.

This clonotype has ten or more counts. The rearrangement uses TRBV6-1 and TRBJ1-2, with 7 bases identical to TRBD1. The CDR3 has 14 residues. CDR1 and CDR2 from the germline V gene are MNHNS and SASEGT. V was clipped by 5 bases and J by 8 bases; unmatched bases: 11. As DNA, the CDR3 is TGTGCCAGCAGTCGCGCACCCACAGGGGACGGCTACACCTTC. It specifies CASSRAPTGDGYTF.

This clonotype was recorded at least ten times. V is TRBV6-1 and J is TRBJ1-1; D is ambiguous. Germline assignment: CDR1 MNHNS and CDR2 SASEGT. The CDR3 has 14 amino acids. Trimming took 8 bases from V and 4 from J, leaving 17 bases between them. CDR3 nucleotides: TGTGCCAGCGCCAGGAGGCAGTTCGGCACTGAAGCTTTCTTT. Protein product: CASARRQFGTEAFF.

This clonotype has a count of ten or more. The chain combines TRBV27 with TRBJ1-5, with unresolved D. Trimming stripped 5 bases from V and 2 bases from J, with 7 bases between. The CDR3 is 13 residues long. CDR1 is MNHEY and CDR2 is SMNVEV in the germline V gene (reference sequence). The CDR3 DNA sequence: TGTGCCAGCAGTCCCCTTCGCAATCAGCCCCAGCATTTT. Its translation: CASSPLRNQPQHF.

At least ten counts were recorded for this clonotype. The chain is built from TRBV18 and TRBJ1-1, with D possibly matching TRBD1 (5 bases). The V gene's germline CDR1 is KGHSH and CDR2 LQKENI. V lost 3 bases and J 2 bases, leaving 10 bases between the germline ends. There are 14 residues in the CDR3. This CDR3 reads CASSPVTANTEAFF. The DNA of the CDR3 is TGTGCCAGCTCACCTGTGACAGCTAACACTGAAGCTTTCTTT.

This clonotype was observed at least ten times. This chain joins TRBV29-1 and TRBJ2-5; the match to TRBD1 covers 7 bases. Per germline, CDR1 SQVTM and CDR2 ANQGSEA. The CDR3 spans 13 residues. V gave up 5 bases and J gave up 1 base; unmatched junction bases: 4. The CDR3 DNA is TGCAGCGTTTGGGGGACAGCCCAAGAGACCCAGTACTTC. This gives the protein CSVWGTAQETQYF.

The chain carries TRBV20-1 and TRBJ2-7, with 8 bases lining up with TRBD2. Germline V gene data show CDR1 as DFQATT and CDR2 as SNEGSKA (reference sequence). Losses at the gene ends were 0 bases for V and 4 bases for J; bases not matched to a gene: 23. The CDR3 totals 20 residues. The CDR3 region is CSARDLSPGLEIIDEYEQYF. The DNA of the CDR3 is TGCAGTGCTAGAGATTTGAGCCCGGGACTAGAGATCATAGACGAGTACGAGCAGTACTTC.

At least ten counts were recorded for this clonotype. The chain links TRBV6-5 to TRBJ1-1, with D maybe TRBD1 (6 bases). Trimming took 2 bases from V and 4 from J, leaving 14 bases between them. Germline CDR1 MNHEY, CDR2 SVGAGI. The length of the CDR3 is 15 residues. The CDR3 protein is CASSYKGGLGTEAFF. The CDR3 DNA sequence: TGTGCCAGCAGTTACAAGGGGGGTTTAGGCACTGAAGCTTTCTTT.

This clonotype was seen repeatedly, ten times or more. The DNA for the CDR3 is TGTGCCAGCAGCTTAAGGGGCTCCTATAATTCACCCCTCCACTTT. This codes for CASSLRGSYNSPLHF. V is TRBV13 and J is TRBJ1-6; D is possibly TRBD1 (5 bases). The germline gives CDR1 PRHDT, CDR2 FYEKMQ (reference sequence). Trimming shortened V by 2 bases and J by 0 bases, and 5 bases separated the two germline ends. The CDR3 is made up of 15 amino acids.

In this sample, this clonotype turned up many times. V gene TRBV6-4 combines with J gene TRBJ2-2; D is undetermined. The CDR3 has 14 amino acids. CDR1 and CDR2 from the germline V gene are MRHNA and SNTAGT. Deletions cut 0 bases from V and 4 bases from J, with 6 bases between. The CDR3 spells CASSDSAATGELFF. CDR3 coding DNA: TGTGCCAGCAGTGACTCTGCGGCCACCGGGGAGCTGTTTTTT.

This rearrangement joins TRBV11-2 to TRBJ2-2; no definite D call. This CDR3 has 16 residues. Germline V lookup: CDR1 SGHAT, CDR2 FQNNGV. The V and J ends lost 0 bases and 1 base respectively, with 9 bases between them. CDR3 protein: CASSLEGIGNTGELFF. The CDR3 DNA reads TGTGCCAGCAGCTTAGAAGGGATAGGGAACACCGGGGAGCTGTTTTTT.

The table lists this clonotype with many counts. The chain joins TRBV28 to TRBJ2-7; D possibly corresponds to TRBD1 (5 bases). CDR3 length: 15 residues. The V end lost 2 bases, the J end lost 4 bases, and 15 bases lay between the germline ends. Germline V gene sequence: CDR1 MDHEN, CDR2 SYDVKM. The CDR3 protein is CASSLGAIVGYEQYF. The CDR3, as DNA: TGTGCCAGCAGTTTAGGGGCCATTGTGGGATACGAGCAGTACTTC.

The chain carries TRBV12-3 or TRBV12-4 and TRBJ1-5; the D gene is possibly TRBD1 (6 bases). This CDR3 has 15 residues. Trimming pared 4 bases from V and 2 bases from J, leaving 12 bases between. CDR3 in amino acids: CASSSTGYGNQPQHF. The CDR3 DNA is TGTGCCAGCAGTTCAACAGGGTATGGCAATCAGCCCCAGCATTTT.

As for this clonotype: With a much larger clone just one base away, this may be a read error. This chain connects TRBV10-3 to TRBJ1-2; D uncertain. The CDR3 runs 14 residues. Germline CDR1 reads ENHRY; CDR2 reads SYGVKD. The CDR3: CAISGPGDDYGYAF. In nucleotides, the CDR3 is TGTGCCATCAGTGGACCCGGGGATGACTATGGCTACGCCTTC.

This clonotype was observed at least ten times. Relative to the germline gene, one junction end is altered; a read error may explain this. The chain employs TRBV28 and TRBJ1-2; D is undetermined. Germline CDR1 MDHEN, CDR2 SYDVKM. The length of the CDR3 is 15 residues. The CDR3 protein is CASSSPTGMGYDYTF. DNA for the CDR3: TGTGCCAGCAGTTCTCCGACCGGGATGGGCTATGACTACACCTTC.

This clonotype was observed many times. This chain links TRBV11-3 with TRBJ2-7, with 15 bases matching TRBD2. The CDR3 has 18 amino acids. Germline V lookup: CDR1 SGHNT, CDR2 YENEEA. V dropped 6 bases and J dropped 0; count of bases not matched to a gene: 9. This chain's CDR3 is CASRGQGLAGGSSYEQYF. DNA of the CDR3: TGTGCCAGCAGAGGGCAGGGACTAGCGGGGGGTAGCTCCTACGAGCAGTACTTC.

The table lists this clonotype with many counts. The chain combines TRBV12-3 or TRBV12-4 with TRBJ2-6; 7 bases are shared with TRBD1. V lost 6 bases, J lost 4 bases, and 6 bases stayed unmatched. The CDR3 length is 15 residues. The CDR3: CASRDTGAGANVLTF. CDR3 sequence (DNA): TGTGCCAGCAGAGACACAGGGGCCGGGGCCAACGTCCTGACTTTC.

On this clonotype itself: A much larger clone lies a single base off, so this may be a read error. The CDR3 does not end in the conserved phenylalanine or tryptophan, so this is likely a read error. The chain couples TRBV28 to TRBJ2-5, with D possibly TRBD1 on 6 matching bases. CDR1 MDHEN and CDR2 SYDVKM come from the germline V gene. V gave up 5 bases and J gave up 8 bases, with 9 bases separating them. The CDR3 is made up of 11 amino acids. The CDR3 is CASSPDRTQYL. CDR3 coding DNA: TGTGCCAGCAGTCCGGACAGAACCCAGTACCTC.

The V call is TRBV11-3, the J call TRBJ2-2, with D possibly matching TRBD1 (6 bases). This CDR3 is built from 14 residues. The V gene lost 2 bases and the J gene lost 3 bases, with 7 bases spanning the gap. Germline-derived CDR1 and CDR2 are SGHNT and YENEEA. In DNA form, the CDR3 reads TGTGCCAGCAGCTTATGGGGGCACACCGGGGAGCTGTTTTTT. Its translation is CASSLWGHTGELFF. Complete variable domain (other parts from reference TRBV11-3 and TRBJ2-2): EAGVVQSPRYKIIEKKQPVAFWCNPISGHNTLYWYLQNLGQGPELLIRYENEEAVDDSQLPKDRFSAERLKGVDSTLKIQPAELGDSAVYLCASSLWGHTGELFFGEGSRLTVL.

This clonotype was seen more than once but under ten times. This sequence joins TRBV6-5 and TRBJ2-5; D is uncertain. CDR3 length: 14 residues. Germline V gene lookup returns CDR1 MNHEY and CDR2 SVGAGI. The V and J ends lost 1 base and 1 base respectively, with 7 bases between them. As DNA, the CDR3 is TGTGCCAGCAGTTACTGGGAAACCCAAGAGACCCAGTACTTC. Translating gives CASSYWETQETQYF.

Points on this clonotype: At one end the junction does not follow the germline gene, possibly because of a read error. The chain joins TRBV27 to TRBJ1-1, with unresolved D. The CDR3 spans 12 residues. Germline V gives CDR1 MNHEY, CDR2 SMNVEV (reference sequence). In nucleotides, the CDR3 is TGTGCCAGCAGTTTATCGATCTTAGGAGATTGCTTT. Translation gives CASSLSILGDCF.

This clonotype was detected many times. V and J are TRBV28 and TRBJ2-7; 9 nucleotides align to TRBD1. Losses at the gene ends were 7 bases for V and 2 bases for J; bases not matched to a gene: 9. There are 15 residues in the CDR3. Looked up from germline, CDR1 is MDHEN and CDR2 is SYDVKM. The CDR3 DNA reads TGTGCCAGCACACTTTTGGGACAGGGACCCTACGAGCAGTACTTC. Protein product: CASTLLGQGPYEQYF.

This clonotype came up many times. V gene TRBV6-5 combines with J gene TRBJ1-2, with a tentative D call TRBD1 (6 bases). CDR3 length: 16 amino acids. Trimming removed 8 bases from V and 0 bases from J, with 19 bases in between. CDR1 is MNHEY, CDR2 SVGAGI, per germline. This CDR3 is CASQRDNLGANYGYTF. The DNA for the CDR3 is TGTGCCAGCCAACGGGACAACCTAGGAGCTAACTATGGCTACACCTTC.

The chain links TRBV30 to TRBJ1-6, with D perhaps TRBD1 (6 bases). The CDR3 length is 14 residues. V was trimmed by 6 bases and J by 5 bases, leaving 14 bases between them. Per germline, CDR1 GTSNPN and CDR2 SVGIG (reference sequence). The CDR3 sequence is CACTRDTNNSPLHF. The CDR3 DNA sequence: TGTGCCTGCACCCGGGACACAAATAATTCACCCCTCCACTTT. Combining the CDR3 with reference TRBV30 and TRBJ1-6 gives the whole variable domain SQTIHQWPATLVQPVGSPLSLECTVEGTSNPNLYWYRQAAGRGLQLLFYSVGIGQISSEVPQNLSASRPQDRQFILSSKKLLLSDSGFYLCACTRDTNNSPLHFGNGTRLTVT.

This chain joins TRBV28 and TRBJ1-1; maybe TRBD1 (6 bases). Germline assignment: CDR1 MDHEN and CDR2 SYDVKM. V was pared by 5 bases and J by 1 base, with 17 bases between. The CDR3 sequence is 16 residues long. The CDR3, as DNA: TGTGCCAGCAGTATACCACAGGGATCGGGGAACACTGAAGCTTTCTTT. Its protein is CASSIPQGSGNTEAFF.